The 28 T cell receptor beta chains below were found in one sample sequenced in a study of early T cells in non-severe SARS-CoV-2 infection. TCRdb reprocessed the 5' RACE reads via MiXCR and lists one record per CDR3 protein. The sample shows 85,000 to 90,000 distinct CDR3 sequences, roughly 14% of them seen only once. Material: whole blood. Receptors were obtained from an adult who was a healthcare worker with PCR-confirmed SARS-CoV-2 infection or an uninfected control (not recorded which).

Only a few counts were recorded for this clonotype. The chain carries TRBV3-1 and TRBJ1-4; D may be TRBD1 (5 bases). The germline V gene has CDR1 LGHDT and CDR2 YNNKEL (reference sequence). The V and J ends lost 2 bases and 8 bases respectively, with 12 bases between them. The CDR3 sequence is 14 residues long. This CDR3 is CASSQLGQGEKLFF. The CDR3 DNA follows: TGTGCCAGCAGCCAACTGGGGCAAGGGGAAAAACTGTTTTTT.

The genes are TRBV19 and TRBJ1-1; D gene unclear. This CDR3 region has 17 residues. The V end was cut by 5 bases, the J end by 0 bases, with 19 bases between. Germline CDR1 is LNHDA and CDR2 is SQIVND (reference sequence). CDR3 nucleotide sequence: TGTGCCAGTAGTCCCTATCGGATTTTAAGGATGAACACTGAAGCTTTCTTT. Protein sequence: CASSPYRILRMNTEAFF.

The rearrangement joins TRBV29-1 to TRBJ2-3, with unresolved D. The CDR3 loop spans 12 amino acids. CDR1 is SQVTM and CDR2 is ANQGSEA in the germline V gene. The V end was cut by 7 bases, the J end by 0 bases, with 8 bases between. The CDR3 DNA reads TGCAGCGGCTTATATAGCACAGATACGCAGTATTTT. It yields the protein CSGLYSTDTQYF.

This clonotype was counted a few times. V and J are TRBV6-1 and TRBJ2-1; the match to TRBD2 covers 11 bases. Germline CDR1 is MNHNS and CDR2 is SASEGT. The CDR3 contains 18 residues. V shed 7 bases and J 0 bases; nucleotides not matched to a gene: 11. The CDR3 sequence: CASTILAGALSSYNEQFF. The DNA of the CDR3 is TGTGCCAGCACCATACTAGCGGGGGCTCTGAGCTCCTACAATGAGCAGTTCTTC.

The chain has TRBV2 and TRBJ1-1; D is uncertain. CDR3 size: 14 residues. V lost 3 bases, J lost 5 bases, and 13 bases lay in between. The germline CDR1 and CDR2 sequences are SNHLY and FYNNEI. In DNA form, the CDR3 reads TGTGCCAGCAGTGAGGAGGGCTTGAGGACTGAAGCTTTCTTT. It translates to CASSEEGLRTEAFF.

The chain couples TRBV18 to TRBJ1-1, with 8 bases that match TRBD1. The CDR3 runs 15 residues. Germline trimming cut 6 bases from V and 2 bases from J; bases unmatched to any gene: 8. Per germline, CDR1 KGHSH and CDR2 LQKENI. The CDR3 nucleotides are TGTGCCAGCTCGCCCGGGACAGGTGATAACACTGAAGCTTTCTTT. This encodes CASSPGTGDNTEAFF. Full variable domain (rest looked up from reference TRBV18 and TRBJ1-1): NAGVMQNPRHLVRRRGQEARLRCSPMKGHSHVYWYRQLPEEGLKFMVYLQKENIIDESGMPKERFSAEFPKEGPSILRIQQVVRGDSAAYFCASSPGTGDNTEAFFGQGTRLTVV.

This clonotype was observed many times. This chain links TRBV19 with TRBJ2-3, with TRBD2 identical over 7 bases. The CDR3 sequence is 17 residues long. V shed 4 bases and J 3 bases; nucleotides not matched to a gene: 13. The germline gives CDR1 LNHDA, CDR2 SQIVND (reference sequence). The CDR3 nucleotides are TGTGCCAGTAGTAACAGAGCGGGGACGGGGTTTACAGATACGCAGTATTTT. It encodes CASSNRAGTGFTDTQYF.

The J gene is TRBJ1-2, the V gene TRBV29-1; 9 bases fit TRBD1. Trimming at V came to 1 base and at J to 8 bases, leaving 14 bases not matched to a gene. The CDR3 has 16 amino acids. Looked up from germline, CDR1 is SQVTM and CDR2 is ANQGSEA. CDR3 DNA sequence: TGCAGCGTTGAAGGGCCCCCATTCGGGACAGGGAACGGCTACACCTTC. Translated, it gives CSVEGPPFGTGNGYTF. The entire variable domain, with the rest obtained from reference TRBV29-1 and TRBJ1-2, is as follows: SAVISQKPSRDICQRGTSLTIQCQVDSQVTMMFWYRQQPGQSLTLIATANQGSEATYESGFVIDKFPISRPNLTFSTLTVSNMSPEDSSIYLCSVEGPPFGTGNGYTFGSGTRLTVV.

In its sample, this clonotype was seen a few times. V usage is TRBV24-1 and J usage is TRBJ2-1; no clear D. Germline CDR1 KGHDR, CDR2 SFDVKD. This CDR3 is 15 amino acids long. The V gene lost 3 bases and the J gene lost 8 bases, with 16 bases spanning the gap. The CDR3, as DNA: TGTGCCACCAGTGATCCCGGGCCAAACGGGCATGAGCAGTTCTTC. Translated: CATSDPGPNGHEQFF.

The chain couples TRBV19 to TRBJ2-1; TRBD1 is a possible D gene (5 bases). CDR1 is LNHDA, CDR2 SQIVND, per germline (reference sequence). This CDR3 comprises 15 residues. The V gene lost 6 bases and the J gene lost 0 bases, with 12 bases spanning the gap. The CDR3 sequence is CASSQGLSSYNEQFF. The DNA for the CDR3 is TGTGCCAGTAGCCAGGGCCTAAGCTCCTACAATGAGCAGTTCTTC. The variable domain in full, with the rest retrieved from reference TRBV19 and TRBJ2-1, is DGGITQSPKYLFRKEGQNVTLSCEQNLNHDAMYWYRQDPGQGLRLIYYSQIVNDFQKGDIAEGYSVSREKKESFPLTVTSAQKNPTAFYLCASSQGLSSYNEQFFGPGTRLTVL.

This sequence joins TRBV7-2 and TRBJ2-3; D not certain. CDR1 is SGHTA and CDR2 is FQGNSA in the germline V gene. Between the trimmed V and J ends, which lost 2 bases and 3 bases, there was a span of 18 bases. The CDR3 is 17 residues long. CDR3 residues: CASSLRDGMLATDTQYF. CDR3 coding DNA: TGTGCCAGCAGCTTACGCGATGGGATGTTGGCGACAGATACGCAGTATTTT.

This clonotype has just a few counts. The V and J genes are TRBV5-5 and TRBJ1-2, with a tentative D call TRBD1 (5 bases). Trimming stripped 5 bases from V and 2 bases from J, with 13 bases between. Germline CDR1 reads SGHKS; CDR2 reads YYEKEE (reference sequence). The CDR3 has 14 residues. The CDR3 nucleotides read TGTGCCAGCAGTTCGGGACTGCTCAACTATGGCTACACCTTC. This codes for CASSSGLLNYGYTF.

This clonotype has just a few counts. The chain recombines TRBV9 with TRBJ1-5, with D unclear. The CDR3 contains 14 residues. V lost 0 bases to trimming and J lost 5 bases, with 9 bases between them. Germline V CDR1 and CDR2: SGDLS, YYNGEE. CDR3 in DNA: TGTGCCAGCAGCGTAGGGGCGGTAGATCAGCCCCAGCATTTT. Protein: CASSVGAVDQPQHF. Based on the CDR3 plus reference TRBV9 and TRBJ1-5, the full variable domain is DSGVTQTPKHLITATGQRVTLRCSPRSGDLSVYWYQQSLDQGLQFLIQYYNGEERAKGNILERFSAQQFPDLHSELNLSSLELGDSALYFCASSVGAVDQPQHFGDGTRLSIL.

This rearrangement joins TRBV3-1 to TRBJ2-1; D possibly matches TRBD1 or TRBD2 (5 bases each). Deletions cut 1 base from V and 3 bases from J, with 13 bases between. The CDR3 is made up of 16 amino acids. Germline loops: CDR1 LGHDT, CDR2 YNNKEL (reference sequence). CDR3 residues: CASSQAGTPNYNEQFF. The CDR3 DNA sequence: TGTGCCAGCAGCCAAGCCGGGACCCCCAACTACAATGAGCAGTTCTTC.

This chain uses TRBV4-1 with TRBJ2-2; perhaps TRBD2 as D (6 bases). V dropped 3 bases and J dropped 4 bases, with 15 bases sitting between them. The CDR3 consists of 16 residues. The germline gives CDR1 MGHRA, CDR2 YSYEKL. Here the CDR3 reads CASSQTAQGLTGELFF. CDR3 DNA: TGCGCCAGCAGCCAGACTGCCCAGGGACTCACCGGGGAGCTGTTTTTT.

This clonotype has at least ten counts. V and J are TRBV5-4 and TRBJ2-5, with 8 bases lining up with TRBD1. The CDR3 extends over 14 amino acids. Germline CDR1 and CDR2: SGHNT and YYREEE (reference sequence). V shed 4 bases and J 4 bases; nucleotides not matched to a gene: 6. The CDR3 nucleotides read TGTGCCAGCAGCCGACAGGGGACTGGAGAGACCCAGTACTTC. Protein product: CASSRQGTGETQYF.

This clonotype was recorded a few times. The rearrangement uses TRBV7-6 and TRBJ1-5; TRBD1 agrees at 7 bases. CDR1 and CDR2 from the germline V gene are SGHVS and FNYEAQ. V shed 1 base and J 6 bases; nucleotides not matched to a gene: 3. The CDR3 sequence is 14 residues long. For the CDR3, the DNA is TGTGCCAGCAGCTTAGGACAGGGTACTCAGCCCCAGCATTTT. The encoded protein is CASSLGQGTQPQHF.

This clonotype was detected only a few times. The rearrangement links TRBV5-1 to TRBJ2-3; weak D call: TRBD2 (6 bases). The CDR3 length is 15 residues. Germline values: CDR1 SGHRS, CDR2 YFSETQ. Deletions cut 6 bases from V and 2 bases from J, with 16 bases between. The CDR3 bases are TGCGCCAGCAAGAGGACGGGACTCAACACAGATACGCAGTATTTT. Protein sequence: CASKRTGLNTDTQYF.

This clonotype was counted many times. The rearrangement uses TRBV7-8 and TRBJ2-5; no reliable D call. The CDR3 contains 12 residues. V shed 6 bases and J shed 5 bases, with 10 bases lying between them. In germline, CDR1 is SGHVS, CDR2 FQNEAQ. The CDR3 nucleotides are TGTGCCAGCAGTGCTGTTTGGGAGACCCAGTACTTC. It translates to CASSAVWETQYF.

The sample holds a few counts of this clonotype. This chain links TRBV14 with TRBJ2-7; 8 bases are shared with TRBD1. Germline CDR1 and CDR2: SGHDN and FVKESK. The V and J ends lost 2 bases and 3 bases, in that order; junction bases with no gene match: 6. This CDR3 has 15 residues. The CDR3 protein is CASSQRTGHFYEQYV. CDR3 nucleotide sequence: TGTGCCAGCAGCCAAAGGACAGGGCATTTCTACGAGCAGTACGTC.

The chain couples TRBV20-1 to TRBJ2-3; TRBD2 aligns across 13 bases. The CDR3 runs to 16 residues. In germline, CDR1 is DFQATT, CDR2 SNEGSKA (reference sequence). V shed 1 base and J 1 base; nucleotides not matched to a gene: 2. Here the CDR3 DNA reads TGCAGTGCTAGAGGGACTAGCGGGGGAGGCACAGATACGCAGTATTTT. This sequence encodes CSARGTSGGGTDTQYF.

This clonotype was detected ten times or more. The CDR3, as DNA: TGTGCCAGTAGGGCCGAGGGGTGGACCGGGGAGCTGTTTTTT. It yields the protein CASRAEGWTGELFF. V is TRBV5-6 and J is TRBJ2-2; D may correspond to TRBD1 or TRBD2 (5 bases each). Per germline, CDR1 SGHDT and CDR2 YYEEEE. V lost 8 bases and J lost 5, with 16 bases in between. This CDR3 has 14 amino acids.

The chain links TRBV7-8 to TRBJ1-1; D not certain. CDR3 size: 15 residues. Germline assignment: CDR1 SGHVS and CDR2 FQNEAQ. V gave up 3 bases and J gave up 4 bases, with 15 bases separating them. Here the CDR3 reads CASSFSFSLGTEAFF. CDR3 coding DNA: TGTGCCAGCAGCTTCTCTTTCAGCTTGGGCACTGAAGCTTTCTTT.

This clonotype has a count of ten or more. V and J are TRBV10-1 and TRBJ1-1; D remains ambiguous. The germline CDR1 and CDR2 sequences are WNHNN and SYGVQD (reference sequence). Trimming cost V 4 bases and J 4 bases, with 10 bases left between them. The CDR3 is 13 residues long. CDR3 region: CASSGQAGTEAFF. CDR3 DNA: TGCGCCAGCAGTGGCCAGGCTGGCACTGAAGCTTTCTTT.

In its sample, this clonotype was seen many times. The rearrangement links TRBV28 to TRBJ2-2; no clear D. The germline gives CDR1 MDHEN, CDR2 SYDVKM. The CDR3 is made up of 13 amino acids. Here the CDR3 reads CAGSLGAVGELFF. DNA for the CDR3: TGTGCGGGCAGTCTGGGCGCCGTCGGGGAGCTGTTTTTT.

This clonotype has ten or more counts. V gene TRBV7-9 combines with J gene TRBJ1-3; D gene ambiguous. The CDR3 runs 16 residues. Germline V gene lookup returns CDR1 SEHNR and CDR2 FQNEAQ (reference sequence). With 1 base removed from V and 0 bases from J, the gap between germline ends came to 10 bases. The CDR3 DNA sequence: TGTGCCAGCAGCTTAGTAGGTGCCGGCTCTGGAAACACCATATATTTT. Translated, it gives CASSLVGAGSGNTIYF.

This clonotype has a handful of counts. This rearrangement joins TRBV29-1 to TRBJ1-1; perhaps TRBD1 as D (5 bases). CDR1 and CDR2 (germline): SQVTM, ANQGSEA. The CDR3 is 13 residues long. Trimming took 5 bases from V and 6 from J, leaving 16 bases between them. CDR3 coding DNA: TGCAGCGTTTCCAGGGCTGAGTCGTCTGAAGCTTTCTTT. Residues: CSVSRAESSEAFF.

This chain uses TRBV7-3 with TRBJ2-1, with TRBD1 as a possible D gene (6 bases). CDR1 and CDR2 from the germline V gene are SGHTA and FQGTGA. V lost 5 bases and J lost 10, with 18 bases in between. This CDR3 spans 14 amino acids. CDR3 protein: CASSPGGGEAEQFF. The CDR3 DNA reads as TGTGCCAGCAGCCCTGGGGGCGGCGAGGCGGAGCAGTTCTTC.